In this sample, the clone carrying this T cell receptor (beta chain) turned up many times. The antigen is undetermined. The source of the sample is a study of glioma-infiltrating T cells. Study-level points and caveats: Non-neoplastic patients had below-expected tissue-blood divergence, while all gliomas exceeded expectation. Very few CDR3 sequences were shared between tissue and blood.

Amplification of TCR alpha and beta CDR3 regions from RNA used iRepertoire nested multiplex PCR. One-step reverse transcription and amplification started from around 100-400 ng of tissue mRNA or PBMC total RNA. TCRdb ran MiXCR on the multiplex PCR reads and lists one entry per CDR3 protein. The table includes under 200,000 distinct CDR3 sequences, around 32% detected once. Trimming left V 6 bases short and J 0 bases short, with 21 bases between. The CDR3 has 17 amino acids. Germline loops: CDR1 DFQATT, CDR2 SNEGSKA (reference sequence). The chain couples TRBV20-1 to TRBJ1-5; no clear D. The source is a human donor with low-grade glioma or glioblastoma, undergoing nonglioma brain surgery, or in good health (not recorded which). Sequencing was performed on glioma tissue, nonneoplastic brain tissue, or PBMCs (not recorded which). Here the CDR3 DNA reads TGCAGTGCCCAGAGTTTGGAGGGCAAGGATAGCAATCAGCCCCAGCATTTT. It translates to CSAQSLEGKDSNQPQHF.